The next 5 T cell receptor beta chains were all read from a single sample in a study of blood T cell repertoires in COVID-19 (TCRdb year 2020). The receptor library was made with the immunoSEQ multiplex PCR assay. In its TCRdb copy, this immuneACCESS table keeps in-frame sequences only and misses some clones. Where compared with another copy, unresolved V genes explain less than half of these, and the others have no known cause. This sample gives over 200,000 clones in total; over 70% of them show up just once. The top ten constitute more than 25% of the sample. The sequenced sample consisted of peripheral blood. These receptors originate from a man aged 40-49 years with acute or convalescent COVID-19.

V and J are TRBV28 and TRBJ1-1; D ambiguous. Germline CDR1 and CDR2: MDHEN and SYDVKM. This CDR3 contains 12 residues. Trimming left V 3 bases short and J 11 bases short, with 13 bases between. The CDR3, as DNA: TGTGCCAGCAGTTTCGGGAGGATGGTGGCTTTCTTT. Its translation: CASSFGRMVAFF.

This clone appeared once. Written as DNA, the CDR3 is TGTGCCAGCAGCGAACTAGCGGGAGCGGTCGGTGAGCAGTTCTTC. Translation gives CASSELAGAVGEQFF. The chain couples TRBV14 to TRBJ2-1, with TRBD2 matching over 11 bases. The CDR3 is 15 residues long. Germline V lookup: CDR1 SGHDN, CDR2 FVKESK. The junction had 9 bases not matched to a gene; V was cut back by 5 bases and J by 9 bases.

V and J are TRBV5-6 and TRBJ2-5; TRBD1 aligns across 9 bases. The V gene end was trimmed by 3 bases and the J gene end by 3 bases; junction bases not matched to a gene: 0. This CDR3 is built from 13 residues. CDR1 and CDR2 from the germline V gene are SGHDT and YYEEEE. CDR3 sequence reads: CASSWDREETQYF. CDR3 DNA: TGTGCCAGCAGCTGGGACAGGGAAGAGACCCAGTACTTC.

The chain employs TRBV5-1 and TRBJ1-1; 11 bases match TRBD1. After removal of 4 bases from V and 1 base from J, the junction contained 6 bases not matched to a gene. The CDR3 has 16 amino acids. Germline CDR1 SGHRS, CDR2 YFSETQ. The CDR3 loop reads CASSEGQGGQNTEAFF. DNA for the CDR3: TGCGCCAGCAGCGAGGGACAGGGGGGTCAGAACACTGAAGCTTTCTTT.

The rearrangement uses TRBV19 and TRBJ1-2; D unclear. The CDR3 loop spans 13 amino acids. V shed 4 bases and J shed 0 bases, with 6 bases lying between them. Germline V gene sequence: CDR1 LNHDA, CDR2 SQIVND (reference sequence). CDR3 sequence (DNA): TGTGCCAGTAGTACGACTACTAACTATGGCTACACCTTC. Amino acids: CASSTTTNYGYTF.